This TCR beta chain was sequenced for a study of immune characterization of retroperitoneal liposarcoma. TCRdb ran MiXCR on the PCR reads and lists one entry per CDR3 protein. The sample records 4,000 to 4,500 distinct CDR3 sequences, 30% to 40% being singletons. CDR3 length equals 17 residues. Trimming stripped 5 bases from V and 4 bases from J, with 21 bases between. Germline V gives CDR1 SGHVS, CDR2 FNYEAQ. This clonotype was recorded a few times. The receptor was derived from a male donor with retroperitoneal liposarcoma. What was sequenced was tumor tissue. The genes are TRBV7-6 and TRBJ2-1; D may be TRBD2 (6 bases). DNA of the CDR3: TGTGCCAGCAGCCCATCCGGGAGCACGGGGCTTTACAATGAGCAGTTCTTC. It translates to CASSPSGSTGLYNEQFF.